The 17 T cell receptor beta chains in this list originate from one sample, sequenced in a study of T-cell memory formation after mild COVID-19. MiXCR was run by TCRdb on the 5' RACE reads, yielding one entry per CDR3 protein. The table lists approximately 190,000 distinct CDR3 sequences, approximately 16% of them singletons. Specimen: PBMCs or a T cell subset sorted from them (not recorded which). The receptor set was obtained from an adult woman who had mild COVID-19 (a few samples of this study predate the infection). Cell type and time point are not known.

This chain connects TRBV5-1 to TRBJ2-2, with a possible D match to TRBD1 (6 bases). This CDR3 contains 13 residues. CDR1 is SGHRS, CDR2 YFSETQ, per germline. Trimming removed 0 bases at V and 7 bases at J, with 7 bases between. DNA of the CDR3: TGCGCCAGCAGCTTGGTGACAGGCGGGGAGCTGTTTTTT. It is translated as CASSLVTGGELFF.

The chain combines TRBV6-1 with TRBJ2-7, with 8 bases lining up with TRBD2. Germline V lookup: CDR1 MNHNS, CDR2 SASEGT. V shed 0 bases and J 3 bases; nucleotides not matched to a gene: 4. CDR3 length equals 15 residues. CDR3 sequence: CASSEARTSLYEQYF. DNA of the CDR3: TGTGCCAGCAGTGAAGCCCGGACTAGCCTCTACGAGCAGTACTTC.

This chain links TRBV10-3 with TRBJ2-7; unclear D gene. Per germline, CDR1 ENHRY and CDR2 SYGVKD. V dropped 2 bases and J dropped 4 bases, with 6 bases sitting between them. CDR3 length: 12 residues. CDR3 residues: CAISEERYEQYF. CDR3 coding DNA: TGTGCCATCAGTGAGGAGAGATACGAGCAGTACTTC.

This clonotype has more than one count but fewer than ten. The chain is built from TRBV6-1 and TRBJ1-1, with D tentatively TRBD1 (5 bases). This CDR3 comprises 14 residues. Between the trimmed V and J ends, which lost 3 bases and 6 bases, there was a span of 14 bases. Germline CDR1 and CDR2: MNHNS and SASEGT. The CDR3 loop reads CASSDGHVPPEAFF. CDR3 nucleotides: TGTGCCAGCAGTGACGGACATGTGCCCCCTGAAGCTTTCTTT.

This chain uses TRBV15 with TRBJ2-1; 9 bases align to TRBD2. CDR1 and CDR2 (germline): LNHNV, YYDKDF (reference sequence). The ends lost 1 base at V and 6 bases at J; junction bases unmatched: 4. The CDR3 consists of 15 residues. CDR3 sequence (DNA): TGTGCCACCAGCAGAGTAGCGGGAGTTATCAATGAGCAGTTCTTC. Its protein is CATSRVAGVINEQFF.

This clonotype was counted many times. The chain couples TRBV27 to TRBJ2-7; 12 bases agree with TRBD2. Trimming took 5 bases from V and 0 from J; bases not matched to a gene: 8. The CDR3 length is 17 residues. CDR1 and CDR2 (germline): MNHEY, SMNVEV (reference sequence). CDR3 DNA: TGTGCCAGCAGTCGTACCCGGACTAGCGGGGACTCCTACGAGCAGTACTTC. Residues: CASSRTRTSGDSYEQYF.

The rearrangement joins TRBV24-1 to TRBJ1-5; no clear D gene. CDR1 is KGHDR and CDR2 is SFDVKD in the germline V gene. Trimming removed 6 bases from V and 1 base from J, with 9 bases in between. The CDR3 length is 14 residues. The CDR3 DNA reads as TGTGCCACCAGTCGGGTGGGGAGCAATCAGCCCCAGCATTTT. Translation: CATSRVGSNQPQHF.

The chain links TRBV7-2 to TRBJ2-7, with TRBD1 matching 8 bases. The CDR3 is 14 residues long. V lost 5 bases, J lost 6 bases, and 9 bases stayed unmatched. CDR1 and CDR2 from the germline V gene are SGHTA and FQGNSA. CDR3: CASSPVRTGSEQYF. In nucleotides, the CDR3 is TGTGCCAGCAGCCCAGTGCGGACAGGGTCCGAGCAGTACTTC.

V usage is TRBV7-3 and J usage is TRBJ2-1; 9 bases align to TRBD2. The V and J ends lost 4 bases and 5 bases, in that order; junction bases with no gene match: 3. The CDR3 covers 14 residues. The germline gives CDR1 SGHTA, CDR2 FQGTGA. This CDR3 reads CASSSGLAHNEQFF. CDR3 DNA sequence: TGTGCCAGCAGCTCGGGACTAGCCCACAATGAGCAGTTCTTC.

V is TRBV10-2 and J is TRBJ1-4; TRBD1 matches 10 bases. J gave up 5 bases and V 8 bases, and 5 bases lay outside the gene matches. Germline V lookup: CDR1 WSHSY, CDR2 SAAADI. This CDR3 is built from 14 residues. Written as DNA, the CDR3 is TGCGCCAGCGGAGACAGGGGGCGGAATGAAAAACTGTTTTTT. Translated: CASGDRGRNEKLFF.

The gene calls are TRBV12-3 or TRBV12-4 and TRBJ2-1, with unresolved D. Trimming removed 3 bases at V and 5 bases at J, with 11 bases between. The CDR3 consists of 14 residues. The CDR3 sequence: CASSFAGPNNEQFF. CDR3 sequence (DNA): TGTGCCAGCAGTTTCGCCGGACCTAACAATGAGCAGTTCTTC.

The genes are TRBV5-1 and TRBJ2-7; D is uncertain. The V end lost 0 bases, the J end lost 4 bases, and 8 bases lay between the germline ends. The CDR3 spans 13 residues. The germline V gene has CDR1 SGHRS and CDR2 YFSETQ. The CDR3 nucleotides are TGCGCCAGCAGCTTGGAGCCCAAGTACGAGCAGTACTTC. It is translated as CASSLEPKYEQYF.

There are a few counts of this clonotype. This chain connects TRBV2 to TRBJ2-7; 7 bases fit TRBD2. Trimming at V came to 5 bases and at J to 4 bases, leaving 11 bases not matched to a gene. The germline V gene encodes CDR1 SNHLY and CDR2 FYNNEI. The length of the CDR3 is 15 residues. The CDR3 sequence is CASSRVSGTNYEQYF. The CDR3, as DNA: TGTGCCAGCAGTCGTGTAAGCGGGACTAATTACGAGCAGTACTTC.

The rearrangement links TRBV2 to TRBJ1-1; tentatively, D is TRBD1 (6 bases). This CDR3 comprises 15 residues. With 4 bases removed from V and 4 bases from J, the gap between germline ends came to 16 bases. CDR1 and CDR2 from the germline V gene are SNHLY and FYNNEI. CDR3 nucleotides: TGTGCCAGCAGTGCACAACAGGGTAAAGGCACTGAAGCTTTCTTT. It yields the protein CASSAQQGKGTEAFF.

This sequence joins TRBV19 and TRBJ2-2; possibly TRBD2 for D (5 bases). This CDR3 is 17 amino acids long. The ends were cut back, 3 bases at V and 5 bases at J, with 19 bases in the middle. The germline CDR1 and CDR2 sequences are LNHDA and SQIVND (reference sequence). CDR3 coding DNA: TGTGCCAGTAGTATCGTATTGAGGCTAGCAAGGACCGGGGAGCTGTTTTTT. As protein: CASSIVLRLARTGELFF.

The rearrangement joins TRBV9 to TRBJ2-7, with D possibly being TRBD1 or TRBD2 (7 bases each). V was clipped by 0 bases and J by 3 bases, with 16 bases between them. CDR1 and CDR2 (germline): SGDLS, YYNGEE. This CDR3 is 16 amino acids long. The CDR3 reads CASSVAPQGGSYEQYF. The CDR3 bases are TGTGCCAGCAGCGTAGCCCCCCAGGGGGGGAGCTACGAGCAGTACTTC. The variable domain in full, with the rest retrieved from reference TRBV9 and TRBJ2-7, is DSGVTQTPKHLITATGQRVTLRCSPRSGDLSVYWYQQSLDQGLQFLIQYYNGEERAKGNILERFSAQQFPDLHSELNLSSLELGDSALYFCASSVAPQGGSYEQYFGPGTRLTVT.

The chain carries TRBV4-3 and TRBJ2-3, with TRBD2 matching 7 bases. V was pared by 0 bases and J by 5 bases, with 14 bases of the junction left unmatched. CDR3 length: 18 amino acids. In germline, CDR1 is LGHNA, CDR2 YSLEER. The CDR3 sequence is CASSQEPSGQAGLDTQYF. DNA for the CDR3: TGCGCCAGCAGCCAAGAGCCAAGCGGGCAAGCGGGACTAGATACGCAGTATTTT.